This paragraph reports one TCR beta chain. No antigen is known for it. The record originates from a study of regulatory T cells in long-lasting Graves disease. Study-level results: Among persistent patients, a larger number of public clonotypes were shared (about 2,800) than among newly diagnosed patients (roughly 910).

Investigators prepared the TCR beta libraries by applying iRepertoire HTBI primers and Arm-PCR of CDR3 regions. TCRdb recomputed calls from the multiplex PCR reads with MiXCR, one row per CDR3 protein. This table has about 310,000 distinct CDR3 sequences, 20% to 25% appearing once. Regarding time point: persistent/refractory GD, antithyroid drugs over 5 years with positive TRAb. Preparation of the TCR library used RNA extracted from PBMCs. This CDR3 region has 14 residues. V lost 10 bases to trimming and J lost 5 bases; unmatched junction nucleotides: 12. Germline V gene lookup returns CDR1 MNHEY and CDR2 SMNVEV (reference sequence).

This TCR was recovered from a female donor with Graves disease. This chain joins TRBV27 and TRBJ2-7, with TRBD2 matching 9 bases. The sequencing used peripheral blood mononuclear cells (PBMCs), collected when the disease was refractory, from a patient treated with antithyroid drugs. The CDR3: CATYRAGGRNEQYF. The CDR3 DNA is TGTGCCACCTACCGCGCGGGAGGGCGAAACGAGCAGTACTTC.